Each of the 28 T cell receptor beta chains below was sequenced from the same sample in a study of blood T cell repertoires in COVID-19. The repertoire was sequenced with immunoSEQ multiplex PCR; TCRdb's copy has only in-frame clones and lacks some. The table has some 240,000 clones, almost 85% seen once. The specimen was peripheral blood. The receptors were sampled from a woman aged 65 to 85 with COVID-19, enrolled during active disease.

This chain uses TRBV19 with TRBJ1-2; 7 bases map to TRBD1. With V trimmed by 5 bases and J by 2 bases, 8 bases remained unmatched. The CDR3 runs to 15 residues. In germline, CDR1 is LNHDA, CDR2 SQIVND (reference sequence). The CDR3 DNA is TGTGCCAGTAGTCCCATGGGGACAGAGAACTATGGCTACACCTTC. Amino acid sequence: CASSPMGTENYGYTF.

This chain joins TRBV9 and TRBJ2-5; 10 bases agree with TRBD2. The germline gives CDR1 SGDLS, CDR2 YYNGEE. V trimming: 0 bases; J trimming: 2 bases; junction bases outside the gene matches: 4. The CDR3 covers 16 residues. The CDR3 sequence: CASSVGSGGGQETQYF. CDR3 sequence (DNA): TGTGCCAGCAGCGTAGGGAGCGGGGGGGGGCAAGAGACCCAGTACTTC. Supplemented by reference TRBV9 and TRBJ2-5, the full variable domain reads DSGVTQTPKHLITATGQRVTLRCSPRSGDLSVYWYQQSLDQGLQFLIQYYNGEERAKGNILERFSAQQFPDLHSELNLSSLELGDSALYFCASSVGSGGGQETQYFGPGTRLLVL.

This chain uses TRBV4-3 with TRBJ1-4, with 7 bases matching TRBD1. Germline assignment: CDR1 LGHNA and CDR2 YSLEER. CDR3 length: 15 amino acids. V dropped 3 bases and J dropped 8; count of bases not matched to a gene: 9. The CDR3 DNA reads TGCGCCAGCAGCCAGGGAGACAGGGTAGGGGAAAAACTGTTTTTT. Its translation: CASSQGDRVGEKLFF.

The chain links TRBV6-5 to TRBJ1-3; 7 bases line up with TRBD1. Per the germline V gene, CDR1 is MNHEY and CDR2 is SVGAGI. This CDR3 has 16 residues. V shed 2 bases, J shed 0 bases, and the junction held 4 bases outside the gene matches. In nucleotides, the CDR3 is TGTGCCAGCAGTTACACCTGGGACAGCTCTGGAAACACCATATATTTT. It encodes CASSYTWDSSGNTIYF.

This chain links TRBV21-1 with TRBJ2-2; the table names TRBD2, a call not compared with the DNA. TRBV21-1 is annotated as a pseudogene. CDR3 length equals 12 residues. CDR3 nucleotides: TGTGCCAGCTTCGGTTACACCGGGGAGCTGTTTTTT. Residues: CASFGYTGELFF.

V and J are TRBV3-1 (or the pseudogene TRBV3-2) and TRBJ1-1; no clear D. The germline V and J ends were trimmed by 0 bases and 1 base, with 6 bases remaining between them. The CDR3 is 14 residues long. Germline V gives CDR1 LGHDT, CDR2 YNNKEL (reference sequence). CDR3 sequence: CASSQEEGNTEAFF. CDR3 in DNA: TGTGCCAGCAGCCAAGAGGAGGGGAACACTGAAGCTTTCTTT.

The CDR3 DNA sequence: TGTGCCAGCAGCCAAGACGGTCATAAAGCTTTCTTT. Its protein is CASSQDGHKAFF. The chain couples TRBV3-1 (or the pseudogene TRBV3-2) to TRBJ1-1; D gene ambiguous. Trimming removed 0 bases at V and 9 bases at J, with 8 bases between. From germline, CDR1 is LGHDT and CDR2 YNNKEL (reference sequence). The CDR3 has 12 amino acids.

CDR3: CASSLGQGVNQPQHF. CDR3 sequence (DNA): TGTGCCAGTAGTCTCGGACAGGGGGTCAATCAGCCCCAGCATTTT. J is TRBJ1-5 and V is TRBV19; 10 nucleotides line up with TRBD1. The CDR3 spans 15 residues. Germline CDR1 LNHDA, CDR2 SQIVND (reference sequence). The trim removed 5 bases at V and 3 bases at J, leaving 4 bases unmatched.

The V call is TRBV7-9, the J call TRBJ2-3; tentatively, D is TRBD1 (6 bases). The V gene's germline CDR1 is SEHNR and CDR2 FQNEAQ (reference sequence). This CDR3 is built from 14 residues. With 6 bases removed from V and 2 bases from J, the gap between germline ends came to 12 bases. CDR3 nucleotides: TGTGCCAGCAGTTCGGGACAAATCACAGATACGCAGTATTTT. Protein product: CASSSGQITDTQYF.

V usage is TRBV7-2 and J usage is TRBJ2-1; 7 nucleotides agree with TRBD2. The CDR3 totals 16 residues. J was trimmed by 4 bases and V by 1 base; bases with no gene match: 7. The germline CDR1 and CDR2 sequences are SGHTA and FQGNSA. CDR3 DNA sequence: TGTGCCAGCAGCTTAGTTGGCGGGAGCTGGTACAATGAGCAGTTCTTC. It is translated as CASSLVGGSWYNEQFF.

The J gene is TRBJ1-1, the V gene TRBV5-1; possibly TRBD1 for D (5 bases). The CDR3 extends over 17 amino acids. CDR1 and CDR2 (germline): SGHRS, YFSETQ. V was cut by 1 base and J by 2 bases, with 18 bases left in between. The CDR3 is CASSLTLGLRANTEAFF. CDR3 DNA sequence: TGCGCCAGCAGCTTGACTCTGGGACTGAGGGCCAACACTGAAGCTTTCTTT.

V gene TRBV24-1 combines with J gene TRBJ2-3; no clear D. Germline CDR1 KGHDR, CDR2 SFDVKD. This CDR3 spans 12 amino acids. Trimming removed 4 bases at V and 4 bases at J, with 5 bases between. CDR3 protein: CATSDHSDTQYF. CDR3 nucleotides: TGTGCCACCAGTGACCACTCAGATACGCAGTATTTT.

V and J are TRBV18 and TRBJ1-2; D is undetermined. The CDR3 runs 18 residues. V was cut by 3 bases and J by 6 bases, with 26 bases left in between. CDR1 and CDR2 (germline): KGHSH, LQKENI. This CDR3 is CASSPTTWEGMVTHGYTF. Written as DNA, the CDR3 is TGTGCCAGCTCACCGACAACCTGGGAGGGAATGGTTACGCATGGCTACACCTTC.

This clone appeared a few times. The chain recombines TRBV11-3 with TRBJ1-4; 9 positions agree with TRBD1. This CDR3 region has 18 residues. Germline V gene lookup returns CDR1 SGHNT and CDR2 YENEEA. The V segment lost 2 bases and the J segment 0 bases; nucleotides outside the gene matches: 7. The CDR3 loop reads CASSLITGGQATNEKLFF. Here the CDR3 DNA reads TGTGCCAGCAGCTTAATAACAGGGGGCCAAGCAACTAATGAAAAACTGTTTTTT.

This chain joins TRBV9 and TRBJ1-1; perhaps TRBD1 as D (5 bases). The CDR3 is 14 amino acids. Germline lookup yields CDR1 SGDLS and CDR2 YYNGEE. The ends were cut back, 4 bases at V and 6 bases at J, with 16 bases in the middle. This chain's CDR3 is CASSPQRQRAEAFF. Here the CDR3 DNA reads TGTGCCAGCAGCCCCCAGCGACAGCGCGCTGAAGCTTTCTTT. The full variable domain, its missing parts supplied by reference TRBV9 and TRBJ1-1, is DSGVTQTPKHLITATGQRVTLRCSPRSGDLSVYWYQQSLDQGLQFLIQYYNGEERAKGNILERFSAQQFPDLHSELNLSSLELGDSALYFCASSPQRQRAEAFFGQGTRLTVV.

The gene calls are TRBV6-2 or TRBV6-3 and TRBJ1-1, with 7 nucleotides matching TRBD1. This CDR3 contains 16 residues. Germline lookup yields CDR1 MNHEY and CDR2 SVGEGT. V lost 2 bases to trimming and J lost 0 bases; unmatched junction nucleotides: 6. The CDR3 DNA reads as TGTGCCAGCAGTTACGAGACAGGGTTCGTGAACACTGAAGCTTTCTTT. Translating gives CASSYETGFVNTEAFF.

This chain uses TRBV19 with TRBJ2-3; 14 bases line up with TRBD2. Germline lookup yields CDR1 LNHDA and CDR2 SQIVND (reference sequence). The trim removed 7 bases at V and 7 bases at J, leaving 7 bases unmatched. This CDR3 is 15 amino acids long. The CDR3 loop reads CASTATSGGAYTQYF. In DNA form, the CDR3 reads TGTGCCAGTACCGCGACTAGCGGGGGGGCATATACGCAGTATTTT.

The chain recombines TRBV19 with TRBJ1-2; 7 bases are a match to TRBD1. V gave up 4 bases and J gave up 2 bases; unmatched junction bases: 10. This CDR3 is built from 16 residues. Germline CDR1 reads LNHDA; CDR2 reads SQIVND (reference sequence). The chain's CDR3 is CASSTLGGQSNYGYTF. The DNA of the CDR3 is TGTGCCAGTAGTACCCTTGGGGGACAGTCGAACTATGGCTACACCTTC.

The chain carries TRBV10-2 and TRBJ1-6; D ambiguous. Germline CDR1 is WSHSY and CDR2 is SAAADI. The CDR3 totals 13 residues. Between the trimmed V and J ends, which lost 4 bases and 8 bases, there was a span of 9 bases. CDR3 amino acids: CASSGAEDSPLHF. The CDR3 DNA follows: TGCGCCAGCAGTGGGGCTGAAGATTCACCCCTCCACTTT.

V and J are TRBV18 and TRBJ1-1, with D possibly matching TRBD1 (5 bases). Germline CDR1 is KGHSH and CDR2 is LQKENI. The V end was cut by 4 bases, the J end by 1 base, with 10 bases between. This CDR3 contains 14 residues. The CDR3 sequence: CASSQAGQNTEAFF. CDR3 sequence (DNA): TGTGCCAGCTCACAAGCGGGGCAGAACACTGAAGCTTTCTTT.

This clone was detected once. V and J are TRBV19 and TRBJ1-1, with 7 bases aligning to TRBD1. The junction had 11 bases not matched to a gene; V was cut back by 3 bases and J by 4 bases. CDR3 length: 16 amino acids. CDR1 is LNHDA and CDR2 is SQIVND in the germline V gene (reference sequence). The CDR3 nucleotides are TGTGCCAGTAGTATTGGAGGGGGCGGCTTCTCCACTGAAGCTTTCTTT. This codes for CASSIGGGGFSTEAFF.

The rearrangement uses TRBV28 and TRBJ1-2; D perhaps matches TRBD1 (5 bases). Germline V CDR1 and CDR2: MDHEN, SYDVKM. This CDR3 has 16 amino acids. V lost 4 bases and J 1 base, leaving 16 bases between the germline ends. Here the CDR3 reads CASSSPRVRDNYGYTF. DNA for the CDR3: TGTGCCAGCAGTTCCCCCCGTGTCAGGGATAACTATGGCTACACCTTC.

The CDR3 coding sequence is TGTGCCAGCTCTAGACAGGGCTGGTACCCTGGGTTCGACGCTGAAGCTTTCTTT. Translation gives CASSRQGWYPGFDAEAFF. The chain has TRBV18 and TRBJ1-1; 7 nucleotides match TRBD1. V was pared by 6 bases and J by 6 bases, with 22 bases of the junction left unmatched. CDR1 KGHSH and CDR2 LQKENI come from the germline V gene. The CDR3 has 18 amino acids.

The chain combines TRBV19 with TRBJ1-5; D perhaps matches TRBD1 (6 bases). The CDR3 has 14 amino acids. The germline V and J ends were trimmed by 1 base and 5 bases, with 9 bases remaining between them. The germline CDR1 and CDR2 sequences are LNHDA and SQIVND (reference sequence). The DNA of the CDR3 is TGTGCCAGTAGTATAGCACAGGGACATCAGCCCCAGCATTTT. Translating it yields CASSIAQGHQPQHF.

CDR3 residues: CASSSIRADTQYF. As DNA, the CDR3 is TGTGCCAGCAGTTCGATCAGGGCGGATACGCAGTATTTT. The chain links TRBV6-2 or TRBV6-3 to TRBJ2-3; D perhaps matches TRBD1 (5 bases). V lost 4 bases and J lost 6, with 11 bases in between. This CDR3 is built from 13 residues. Per the germline V gene, CDR1 is MNHEY and CDR2 is SVGEGT.

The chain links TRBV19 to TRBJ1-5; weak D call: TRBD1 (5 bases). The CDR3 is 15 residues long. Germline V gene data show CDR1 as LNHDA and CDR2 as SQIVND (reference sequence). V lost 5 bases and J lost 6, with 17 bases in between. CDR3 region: CASSSGPGGVQPQHF. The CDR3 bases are TGTGCCAGTAGTTCCGGACCTGGGGGGGTTCAGCCCCAGCATTTT.

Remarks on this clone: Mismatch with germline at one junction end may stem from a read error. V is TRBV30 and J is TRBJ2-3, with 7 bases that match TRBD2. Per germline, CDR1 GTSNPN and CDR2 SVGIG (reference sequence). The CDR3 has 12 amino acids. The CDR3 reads CARREGTDTQYF. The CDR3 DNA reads TGTGCCCGGAGGGAGGGGACAGATACGCAGTATTTT.

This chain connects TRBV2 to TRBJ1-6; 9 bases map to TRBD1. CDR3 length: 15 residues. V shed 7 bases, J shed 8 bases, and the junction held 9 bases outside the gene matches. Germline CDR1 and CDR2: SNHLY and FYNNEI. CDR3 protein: CASTLDRGADSPLHF. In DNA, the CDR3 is TGTGCCAGCACCTTGGACAGGGGAGCTGATTCACCCCTCCACTTT.